Sequencing of this T cell receptor beta chain was carried out in a study of STAT5B mutations in CD4+ large granular lymphocyte leukemia. The germline V and J ends were trimmed by 2 bases and 2 bases, with 7 bases remaining between them. This CDR3 comprises 13 residues. Per the germline V gene, CDR1 is MNHEY and CDR2 is SMNVEV (reference sequence). The repertoire was sequenced with immunoSEQ multiplex PCR; TCRdb's copy has only in-frame clones and lacks some. The profile covers some 32,000 clones, with around 81% appearing a single time and 4.4% taken by the ten largest. Study-level results: TRBV06-family usage was enriched in top patient clones (8/27) versus controls (2/35).

This clone occurred once. Antigen specificity is unknown. The sample consisted of CD4+ T cells from blood buffy coats. The rearrangement links TRBV27 to TRBJ2-7, with D possibly TRBD2 on 5 matching bases. The TCR sequence derives from a human donor in good health. The chain's CDR3 is CASSLRGTYEQYF. The CDR3 DNA reads as TGTGCCAGCAGTTTACGGGGAACCTACGAGCAGTACTTC.